The 24 T cell receptor beta chains presented below share a single source sample, sequenced in a study of T cells after posttransplantation cyclophosphamide. Clones were read by immunoSEQ multiplex PCR, and TCRdb kept only the in-frame ones, dropping some. In the table there are 34,000 or so clones, around nine tenths of which are singletons. Cells defined as naive were viable CD3+CD4+ or CD3+CD8+ and CCR7+CD45RA+CD45RO-CD95-CD27+CD28+. Sequencing was performed on naive CD4+ T cells sorted from blood. The origin of the receptors is a man aged 30 to 39 in good health and a related stem cell transplant donor.

The chain employs TRBV4-3 and TRBJ2-6; possible D gene TRBD2, 5 bases. V lost 0 bases and J 3 bases, leaving 9 bases between the germline ends. The CDR3 extends over 16 amino acids. Per the germline V gene, CDR1 is LGHNA and CDR2 is YSLEER. CDR3 DNA: TGCGCCAGCAGCCAAGATCTAGGGAGTGGGGCCAACGTCCTGACTTTC. Translated: CASSQDLGSGANVLTF.

V is TRBV5-6 and J is TRBJ1-4, with 10 bases fitting TRBD1. CDR1 is SGHDT, CDR2 YYEEEE, per germline. The CDR3 totals 16 residues. Trimming at V came to 4 bases and at J to 8 bases, leaving 11 bases not matched to a gene. DNA of the CDR3: TGTGCCAGCAGCATTCGACAGGGGGCAAGTAAGGAAAAACTGTTTTTT. It translates to CASSIRQGASKEKLFF.

CDR3 sequence (DNA): TGCGCCAGCGGTTATGGCAGGGGGCAGGACGGGGAGCTGTTTTTT. Protein: CASGYGRGQDGELFF. This chain connects TRBV5-1 to TRBJ2-2, with TRBD1 matching 8 bases. Per the germline V gene, CDR1 is SGHRS and CDR2 is YFSETQ. V shed 7 bases, J shed 7 bases, and the junction held 12 bases outside the gene matches. CDR3 size: 15 residues.

This clone was counted a single time. This chain links TRBV5-4 with TRBJ1-6, with 12 bases aligning to TRBD1. V lost 4 bases to trimming and J lost 7 bases; unmatched junction nucleotides: 6. This CDR3 has 16 amino acids. The germline CDR1 and CDR2 sequences are SGHNT and YYREEE (reference sequence). The CDR3 nucleotides are TGTGCCAGCAGCCCGGGACAGGGGGCATACAATTCACCCCTCCACTTT. Protein sequence: CASSPGQGAYNSPLHF. Full variable domain (rest looked up from reference TRBV5-4 and TRBJ1-6): ETGVTQSPTHLIKTRGQQVTLRCSSQSGHNTVSWYQQALGQGPQFIFQYYREEENGRGNFPPRFSGLQFPNYSSELNVNALELDDSALYLCASSPGQGAYNSPLHFGNGTRLTVT.

The CDR3 nucleotides are TGTGCCAGCAGCCAAGCCCTAGCGGGGGGCCAAGTAGATACGCAGTATTTT. Protein product: CASSQALAGGQVDTQYF. The chain recombines TRBV4-2 with TRBJ2-3, with TRBD2 matching 11 bases. The CDR3 spans 17 residues. Germline V gene data show CDR1 as LGHNA and CDR2 as YNFKEQ. After removal of 1 base from V and 5 bases from J, the junction contained 8 bases not matched to a gene.

The chain is built from TRBV28 and TRBJ2-7; D not resolved. Germline assignment: CDR1 MDHEN and CDR2 SYDVKM. V shed 5 bases and J shed 10 bases, with 15 bases lying between them. CDR3 length: 12 residues. In nucleotides, the CDR3 is TGTGCCAGCAGTCCCCCCGAGAGGTCACAGTACTTC. It encodes CASSPPERSQYF.

This clone was recorded once. In DNA form, the CDR3 reads TGTGCCACCCTAAACACAGATACGCAGTATTTT. Its protein product is CATLNTDTQYF. The gene calls are TRBV6-1 and TRBJ2-3; D remains unclear. The CDR3 is 11 residues long. V was clipped by 10 bases and J by 2 bases, with 7 bases between them. Germline values: CDR1 MNHNS, CDR2 SASEGT.

With respect to this clone: At one end, the junction sequence differs from germline, possibly due to a read error. This chain joins TRBV19 and TRBJ1-3, with 7 nucleotides matching TRBD1. The CDR3 is 14 residues long. CDR1 and CDR2 (germline): LNHDA, SQIVND (reference sequence). The CDR3 DNA reads as TGTGCCAGTAGTACATCAGGGGGTGGAAACATCATATATTTT. Translating gives CASSTSGGGNIIYF. The entire variable domain, with the rest obtained from reference TRBV19 and TRBJ1-3, is as follows: DGGITQSPKYLFRKEGQNVTLSCEQNLNHDAMYWYRQDPGQGLRLIYYSQIVNDFQKGDIAEGYSVSREKKESFPLTVTSAQKNPTAFYLCASSTSGGGNIIYFGEGSWLTVV.

The CDR3 nucleotides read TGTGCCAGCAACATACTAGCGGGGGCACCAGATACGCAGTATTTT. This encodes CASNILAGAPDTQYF. The genes are TRBV6-1 and TRBJ2-3; 11 bases are a match to TRBD2. J lost 4 bases, V lost 7 bases, and 7 bases had no gene match. The CDR3 is 15 residues long. The germline V gene encodes CDR1 MNHNS and CDR2 SASEGT.

This clone was seen just once. V usage is TRBV7-9 and J usage is TRBJ2-3; 11 nucleotides line up with TRBD2. The CDR3 loop spans 15 amino acids. Germline trimming cut 2 bases from V and 8 bases from J; bases unmatched to any gene: 6. Germline CDR1 and CDR2: SEHNR and FQNEAQ (reference sequence). This chain's CDR3 is CASSLTSGGIGTQYF. The CDR3 DNA follows: TGTGCCAGCAGCTTAACTAGCGGGGGAATTGGTACGCAGTATTTT.

The V call is TRBV6-5, the J call TRBJ1-6; no definite D call. CDR1 is MNHEY and CDR2 is SVGAGI in the germline V gene. The CDR3 spans 13 residues. V was trimmed by 5 bases and J by 7 bases, leaving 9 bases between them. The CDR3, as DNA: TGTGCCAGCAGTGTAAATATCAATTCACCCCTCCACTTT. Protein product: CASSVNINSPLHF.

This clone appeared a single time. V usage is TRBV7-9 and J usage is TRBJ1-1, with TRBD1 identical over 9 bases. Trimming cost V 3 bases and J 6 bases; bases outside gene matches: 2. The CDR3 runs to 13 residues. Germline V gene sequence: CDR1 SEHNR, CDR2 FQNEAQ (reference sequence). The CDR3 spells CASSLGQGSEAFF. In DNA form, the CDR3 reads TGTGCCAGCAGCTTGGGACAGGGATCTGAAGCTTTCTTT.

This rearrangement joins TRBV28 to TRBJ2-5; D possibly corresponds to TRBD1 (6 bases). V was pared by 2 bases and J by 3 bases, with 16 bases between. The CDR3 runs 16 residues. Per germline, CDR1 MDHEN and CDR2 SYDVKM. The CDR3 here is CASSLTGNGWEETQYF. DNA for the CDR3: TGTGCCAGCAGTTTAACAGGGAATGGTTGGGAAGAGACCCAGTACTTC.

The V call is TRBV9, the J call TRBJ1-1; no clear D gene. This CDR3 has 14 residues. Trimming cost V 3 bases and J 5 bases, with 14 bases left between them. Germline V gene lookup returns CDR1 SGDLS and CDR2 YYNGEE. The CDR3 nucleotides are TGTGCCAGCAGCGAAACCTTATCGGTTACTGAAGCTTTCTTT. It codes for CASSETLSVTEAFF.

The chain employs TRBV7-2 and TRBJ2-4; D might be TRBD1 (6 bases). Germline V gene lookup returns CDR1 SGHTA and CDR2 FQGNSA. V was cut by 5 bases and J by 6 bases, with 8 bases left in between. The CDR3 is 12 residues long. The CDR3, as DNA: TGTGCCAGCAGCAAGACAGGAAACATTCAGTACTTC. Its protein product is CASSKTGNIQYF.

The V gene is TRBV21-1, the J gene TRBJ1-6. TRBV21-1 is given as a pseudogene. CDR3 length: 17 residues. CDR3 protein: CASSNESVPTRDSPLHF. The CDR3 DNA reads TGTGCCAGCAGCAATGAATCCGTCCCCACTCGAGATTCACCCCTCCACTTT.

The V call is TRBV7-2, the J call TRBJ1-2; possible D gene TRBD1, 5 bases. There are 13 residues in the CDR3. V shed 3 bases and J shed 4 bases, with 9 bases lying between them. CDR1 is SGHTA, CDR2 FQGNSA, per germline. CDR3 amino acids: CASSFREFYGYTF. CDR3 DNA: TGTGCCAGCAGCTTCAGGGAATTCTATGGCTACACCTTC.

The V and J genes are TRBV6-8 and TRBJ1-3; TRBD1 aligns across 7 bases. The CDR3 consists of 17 residues. With V trimmed by 6 bases and J by 1 base, 12 bases remained unmatched. Germline CDR1 MNHGY, CDR2 SAAAGT. This chain's CDR3 is CASRLGTAPPSGNTIYF. DNA of the CDR3: TGTGCCAGCAGACTAGGGACAGCACCTCCGTCTGGAAACACCATATATTTT.

The rearrangement links TRBV12-2 to TRBJ2-3; TRBD2 is the table's D call and was not checked against the DNA. TRBV12-2 is recorded as a pseudogene. This CDR3 has 23 residues. This CDR3 reads CASRLAREGLAGAGEFEADTQYF. Written as DNA, the CDR3 is TGTGCAAGTCGCTTAGCGAGGGAGGGACTAGCGGGGGCGGGCGAGTTCGAGGCAGATACGCAGTATTTT.

The CDR3, as DNA: TGCGCCAGCAGTCAGGGGGTTACAGATACGCAGTATTTT. It specifies CASSQGVTDTQYF. The chain couples TRBV5-1 to TRBJ2-3; 7 positions match TRBD1. The V segment lost 5 bases and the J segment 3 bases; nucleotides outside the gene matches: 3. The length of the CDR3 is 13 residues. Germline loops: CDR1 SGHRS, CDR2 YFSETQ.

This chain uses TRBV2 with TRBJ2-2, with D perhaps TRBD1 (5 bases). Germline V gene sequence: CDR1 SNHLY, CDR2 FYNNEI. V was clipped by 6 bases and J by 2 bases, with 13 bases between them. The CDR3 length is 15 residues. The CDR3 loop is CASRDPQGNTGELFF. The CDR3 DNA sequence: TGTGCCAGCAGAGACCCCCAGGGCAACACCGGGGAGCTGTTTTTT.

The chain uses TRBV27 and TRBJ1-1, with a possible D match to TRBD1 (5 bases). V shed 3 bases and J shed 1 base, with 9 bases lying between them. Germline V gene sequence: CDR1 MNHEY, CDR2 SMNVEV (reference sequence). The CDR3 contains 14 residues. CDR3 sequence reads: CASSFWGENTEAFF. CDR3 nucleotides: TGTGCCAGCAGTTTTTGGGGCGAGAACACTGAAGCTTTCTTT.

The CDR3 DNA reads as TGTGCCAGTAGATTAGGGACAGAACTCTATGGCTACACCTTC. It encodes CASRLGTELYGYTF. The chain joins TRBV19 to TRBJ1-2, with 7 nucleotides matching TRBD1. Trimming at V came to 6 bases and at J to 4 bases, leaving 8 bases not matched to a gene. The CDR3 totals 14 residues. CDR1 is LNHDA and CDR2 is SQIVND in the germline V gene (reference sequence). Combining the CDR3 with reference TRBV19 and TRBJ1-2 gives the whole variable domain DGGITQSPKYLFRKEGQNVTLSCEQNLNHDAMYWYRQDPGQGLRLIYYSQIVNDFQKGDIAEGYSVSREKKESFPLTVTSAQKNPTAFYLCASRLGTELYGYTFGSGTRLTVV.

This chain links TRBV7-9 with TRBJ1-1; D is unresolved. Trimming pared 6 bases from V and 5 bases from J, leaving 13 bases between. This CDR3 spans 13 amino acids. The germline CDR1 and CDR2 sequences are SEHNR and FQNEAQ (reference sequence). CDR3 amino acids: CASSVDPGTEAFF. In nucleotides, the CDR3 is TGTGCCAGCAGTGTGGACCCGGGGACTGAAGCTTTCTTT.